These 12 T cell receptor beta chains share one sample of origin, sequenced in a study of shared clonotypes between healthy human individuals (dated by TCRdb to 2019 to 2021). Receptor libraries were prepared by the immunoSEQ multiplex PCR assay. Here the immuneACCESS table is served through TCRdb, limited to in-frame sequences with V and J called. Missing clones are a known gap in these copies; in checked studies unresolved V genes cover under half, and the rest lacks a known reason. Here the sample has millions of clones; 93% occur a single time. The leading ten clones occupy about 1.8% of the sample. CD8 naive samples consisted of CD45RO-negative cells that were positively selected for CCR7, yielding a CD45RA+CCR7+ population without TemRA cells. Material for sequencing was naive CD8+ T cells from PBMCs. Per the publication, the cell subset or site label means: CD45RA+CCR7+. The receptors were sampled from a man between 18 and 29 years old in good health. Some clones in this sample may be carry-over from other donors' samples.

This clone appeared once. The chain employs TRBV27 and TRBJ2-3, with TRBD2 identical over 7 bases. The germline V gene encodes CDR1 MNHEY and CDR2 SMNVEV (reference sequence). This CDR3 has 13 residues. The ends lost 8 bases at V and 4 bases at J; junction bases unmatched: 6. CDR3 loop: CASGGLFSDTQYF. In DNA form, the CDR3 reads TGTGCCAGCGGGGGACTATTCTCAGATACGCAGTATTTT.

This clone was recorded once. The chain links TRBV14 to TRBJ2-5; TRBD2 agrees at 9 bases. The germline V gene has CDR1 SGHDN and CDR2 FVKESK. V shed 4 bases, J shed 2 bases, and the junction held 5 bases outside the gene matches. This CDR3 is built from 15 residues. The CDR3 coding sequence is TGTGCCAGCAGCCCAGGACTAGCGTCACAAGAGACCCAGTACTTC. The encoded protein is CASSPGLASQETQYF.

For the CDR3, the DNA is TGTGCCAGCAGCTCCGCGTGGGACGAGCAGTACTTC. This encodes CASSSAWDEQYF. The chain has TRBV7-9 and TRBJ2-7; D is uncertain. The length of the CDR3 is 12 residues. Trimming took 4 bases from V and 5 from J, leaving 9 bases between them. The V gene's germline CDR1 is SEHNR and CDR2 FQNEAQ (reference sequence).

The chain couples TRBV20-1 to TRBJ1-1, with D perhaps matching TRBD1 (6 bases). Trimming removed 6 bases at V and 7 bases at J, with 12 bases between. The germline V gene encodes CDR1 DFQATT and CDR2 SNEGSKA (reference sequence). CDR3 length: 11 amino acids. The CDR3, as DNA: TGCAGTGCCGGGCAGGGGATTGAAGCTTTCTTT. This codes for CSAGQGIEAFF.

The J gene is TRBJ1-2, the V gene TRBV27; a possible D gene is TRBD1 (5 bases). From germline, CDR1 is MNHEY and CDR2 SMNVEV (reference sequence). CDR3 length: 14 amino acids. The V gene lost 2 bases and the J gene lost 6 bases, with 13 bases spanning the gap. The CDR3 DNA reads TGTGCCAGCAGTTTACTTTATTCGGGGGATGGCTACACCTTC. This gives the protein CASSLLYSGDGYTF.

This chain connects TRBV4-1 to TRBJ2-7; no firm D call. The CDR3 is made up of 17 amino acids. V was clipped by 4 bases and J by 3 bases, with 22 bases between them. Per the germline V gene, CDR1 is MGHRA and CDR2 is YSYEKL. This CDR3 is CASSRKPSTDGRYEQYF. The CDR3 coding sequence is TGCGCCAGCAGCCGAAAACCATCCACGGACGGCCGCTACGAGCAGTACTTC.

The CDR3 is CASSVGTGTSVGTEAFF. In DNA, the CDR3 is TGTGCCAGCAGCGTAGGGACGGGGACCTCCGTAGGCACTGAAGCTTTCTTT. This sequence joins TRBV9 and TRBJ1-1, with TRBD1 as a possible D gene (5 bases). Germline loops: CDR1 SGDLS, CDR2 YYNGEE. V was clipped by 0 bases and J by 4 bases, with 19 bases between them. The CDR3 has 17 amino acids.

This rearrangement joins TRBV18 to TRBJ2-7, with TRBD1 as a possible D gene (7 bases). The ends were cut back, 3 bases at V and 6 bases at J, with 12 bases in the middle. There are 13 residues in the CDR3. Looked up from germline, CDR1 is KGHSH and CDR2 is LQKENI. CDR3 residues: CASSPRGDFEQYF. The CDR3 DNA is TGTGCCAGCTCACCCAGGGGGGACTTCGAGCAGTACTTC.

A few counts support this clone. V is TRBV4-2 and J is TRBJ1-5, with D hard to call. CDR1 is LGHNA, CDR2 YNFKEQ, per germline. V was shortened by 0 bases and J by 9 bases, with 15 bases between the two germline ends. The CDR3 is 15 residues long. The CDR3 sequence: CASSQDLGVPVPQHF. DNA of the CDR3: TGTGCCAGCAGCCAAGATCTTGGGGTCCCTGTGCCCCAGCATTTT.

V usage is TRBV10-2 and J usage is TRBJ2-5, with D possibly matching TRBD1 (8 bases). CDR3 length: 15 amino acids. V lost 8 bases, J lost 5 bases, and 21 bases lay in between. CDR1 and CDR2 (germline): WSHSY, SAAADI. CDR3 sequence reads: CASAGAGGRRETQYF. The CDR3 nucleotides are TGCGCCAGCGCGGGGGCAGGGGGCAGACGGGAGACCCAGTACTTC.

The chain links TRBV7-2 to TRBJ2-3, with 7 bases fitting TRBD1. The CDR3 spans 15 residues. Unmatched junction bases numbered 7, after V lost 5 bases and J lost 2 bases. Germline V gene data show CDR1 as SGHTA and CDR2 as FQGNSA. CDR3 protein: CASSLTGDHTDTQYF. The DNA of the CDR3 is TGTGCCAGCAGCCTTACAGGGGACCACACAGATACGCAGTATTTT.

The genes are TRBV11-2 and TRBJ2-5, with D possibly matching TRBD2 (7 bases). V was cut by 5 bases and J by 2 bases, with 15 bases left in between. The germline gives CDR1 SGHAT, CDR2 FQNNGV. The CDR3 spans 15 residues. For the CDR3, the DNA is TGTGCCAGCAGCCCAGGGGAGGGGTGGCAAGAGACCCAGTACTTC. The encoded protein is CASSPGEGWQETQYF.